This T cell receptor beta chain emerged from a study of CD8 T cells in ankylosing spondylitis. The ends were cut back, 0 bases at V and 3 bases at J, with 13 bases in the middle. The germline gives CDR1 SGDLS, CDR2 YYNGEE. This CDR3 has 15 residues. This clonotype was seen ten or more times. TCRdb fed the 5' RACE reads into MiXCR, producing one record per CDR3 protein. The repertoire holds roughly 40,000 distinct CDR3 sequences, with less than 3.5% as singletons. The source material was blood, either unsorted or a sorted T cell fraction (not recorded which). The receptor was derived from a male donor with ankylosing spondylitis or in good health (not recorded which). V gene TRBV9 combines with J gene TRBJ2-7, with D possibly matching TRBD1 (6 bases). CDR3 sequence (DNA): TGTGCCAGCAGCGTAGATCATGCCAGGGGCTACGAGCAGTACTTC. It specifies CASSVDHARGYEQYF.